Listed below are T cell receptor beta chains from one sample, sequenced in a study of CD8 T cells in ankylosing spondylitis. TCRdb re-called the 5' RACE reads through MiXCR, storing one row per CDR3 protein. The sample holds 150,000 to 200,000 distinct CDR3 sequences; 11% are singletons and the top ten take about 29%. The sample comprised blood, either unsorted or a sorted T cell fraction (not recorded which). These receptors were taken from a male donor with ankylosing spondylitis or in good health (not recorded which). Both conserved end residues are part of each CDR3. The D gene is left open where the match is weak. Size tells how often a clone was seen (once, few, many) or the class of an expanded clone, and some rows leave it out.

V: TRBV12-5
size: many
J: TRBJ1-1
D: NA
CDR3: CASGPPGQLVTEAFF
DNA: TGTGCTAGTGGTCCTCCGGGACAATTAGTTACTGAAGCTTTCTTT

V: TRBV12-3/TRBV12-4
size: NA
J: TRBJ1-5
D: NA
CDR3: CASSFNRDQPQHF
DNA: TGTGCCAGCAGTTTTAACAGGGATCAGCCCCAGCATTTT

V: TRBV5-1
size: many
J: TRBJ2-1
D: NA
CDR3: CASSLELESYNEQFF
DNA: TGCGCCAGCAGCTTGGAACTAGAGAGCTACAATGAGCAGTTCTTC

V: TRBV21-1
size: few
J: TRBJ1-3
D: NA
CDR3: CASSTGTLAGNTIYF
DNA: TGTGCCAGCAGCACCGGGACGTTGGCTGGAAACACCATATATTTT

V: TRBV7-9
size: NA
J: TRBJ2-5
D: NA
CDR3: CASSLENGYSQYF
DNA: TGTGCCAGCAGCTTAGAGAATGGGTACTCTCAGTACTTC

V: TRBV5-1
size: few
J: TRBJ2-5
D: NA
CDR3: CATSGGGWETQYF
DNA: TGCGCCACGAGTGGAGGGGGCTGGGAGACCCAGTACTTC

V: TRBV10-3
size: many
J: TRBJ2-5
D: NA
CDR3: CAISVRGSIQETQYF
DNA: TGTGCCATCAGTGTTCGGGGAAGTATTCAAGAGACCCAGTACTTC

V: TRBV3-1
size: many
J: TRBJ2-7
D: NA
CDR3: CASSQDHAGREQYF
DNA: TGTGCCAGCAGCCAAGATCACGCGGGGAGGGAGCAGTACTTC

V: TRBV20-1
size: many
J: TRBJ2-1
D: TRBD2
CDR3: CGTRAANEQFF
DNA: TGCGGGACTAGGGCCGCCAATGAGCAGTTCTTC

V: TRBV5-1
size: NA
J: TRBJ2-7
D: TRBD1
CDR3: CASSPDRISYEQYF
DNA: TGCGCCAGCAGCCCGGACAGGATTTCCTACGAGCAGTACTTC

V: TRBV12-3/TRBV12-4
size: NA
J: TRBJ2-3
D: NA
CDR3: CASSFFSGGLDTQYF
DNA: TGTGCCAGCAGTTTTTTTTCAGGAGGGTTAGATACGCAGTATTTT

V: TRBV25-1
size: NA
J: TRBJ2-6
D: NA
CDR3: CASSEETSGLGSGANVLTF
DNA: TGTGCCAGCAGTGAAGAAACCTCAGGGTTAGGCTCTGGGGCCAACGTCCTGACTTTC

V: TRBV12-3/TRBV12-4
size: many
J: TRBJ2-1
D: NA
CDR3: CASSSLGEQFF
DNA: TGTGCCAGCAGTTCCCTTGGTGAGCAGTTCTTC

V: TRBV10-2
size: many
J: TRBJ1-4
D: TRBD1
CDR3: CASSEDRAGTNEKLFF
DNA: TGCGCCAGCAGTGAAGACAGGGCCGGAACTAATGAAAAACTGTTTTTT

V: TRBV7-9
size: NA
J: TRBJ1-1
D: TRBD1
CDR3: CASRTTGGKGHEAFF
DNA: TGTGCCAGCAGGACCACAGGGGGCAAAGGCCATGAAGCTTTCTTT

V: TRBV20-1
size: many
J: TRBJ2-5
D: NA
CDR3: CSAKVPTGEETQYF
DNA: TGCAGTGCTAAGGTCCCGACTGGGGAAGAGACCCAGTACTTC

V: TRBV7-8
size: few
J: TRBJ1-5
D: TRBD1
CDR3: CASSLGLLGQADQPQHF
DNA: TGTGCCAGCAGCTTAGGTCTACTGGGACAGGCAGATCAGCCCCAGCATTTT

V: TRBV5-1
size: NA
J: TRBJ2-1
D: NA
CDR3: CASSGAEGASYNEQFF
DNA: TGCGCCAGCAGCGGTGCGGAGGGGGCCTCCTACAATGAGCAGTTCTTC

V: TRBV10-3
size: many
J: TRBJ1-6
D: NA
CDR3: CAISETAGNSPLHF
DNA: TGTGCCATCAGTGAAACGGCGGGGAATTCACCCCTCCACTTT

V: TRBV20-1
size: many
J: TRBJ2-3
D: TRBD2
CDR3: CSARVLAGGQGDTQYF
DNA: TGCAGTGCTAGAGTCCTAGCGGGAGGCCAAGGAGATACGCAGTATTTT

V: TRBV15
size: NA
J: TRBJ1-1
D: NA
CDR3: CATSFRGRGTEAFF
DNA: TGTGCCACCAGCTTCCGTGGGCGGGGGACTGAAGCTTTCTTT

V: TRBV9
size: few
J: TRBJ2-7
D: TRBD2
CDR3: CASSLSGNTYEQYF
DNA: TGTGCCAGCAGCCTTAGCGGGAATACCTACGAGCAGTACTTC

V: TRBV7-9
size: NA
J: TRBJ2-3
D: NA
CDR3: CASSRESMGGNTQYF
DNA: TGTGCCAGCAGCCGCGAATCGATGGGGGGAAATACGCAGTATTTT

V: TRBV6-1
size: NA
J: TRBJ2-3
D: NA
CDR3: CAVGQTDTQYF
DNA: TGTGCCGTCGGACAGACAGATACGCAGTATTTT

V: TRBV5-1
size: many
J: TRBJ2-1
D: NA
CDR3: CASSLGGTSAYNEQFF
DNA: TGCGCCAGCAGCTTGGGGGGGACTTCAGCCTACAATGAGCAGTTCTTC

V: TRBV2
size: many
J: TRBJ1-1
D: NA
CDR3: CARGTVIDDTEAFF
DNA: TGTGCCCGAGGGACGGTCATTGATGACACTGAAGCTTTCTTT

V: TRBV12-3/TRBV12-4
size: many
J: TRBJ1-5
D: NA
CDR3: CASTTYDSPLRAQHF
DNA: TGTGCCAGCACCACTTATGACAGTCCCTTAAGGGCCCAGCATTTT

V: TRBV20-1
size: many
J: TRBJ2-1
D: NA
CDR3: CSATVQESSYNEQFF
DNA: TGCAGTGCTACAGTCCAGGAGAGCTCCTACAATGAGCAGTTCTTC

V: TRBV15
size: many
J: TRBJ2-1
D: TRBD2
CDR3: CATSRDLAGGSYNEQFF
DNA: TGTGCCACCAGCAGAGATTTAGCGGGGGGCTCTTACAATGAGCAGTTCTTC

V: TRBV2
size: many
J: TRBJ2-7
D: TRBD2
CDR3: CASKGLAGDYEQYF
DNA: TGTGCCAGCAAGGGACTAGCGGGAGATTACGAGCAGTACTTC

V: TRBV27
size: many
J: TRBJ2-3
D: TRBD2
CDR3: CASTYRGLAGGRTPDTQYF
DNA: TGTGCCAGCACCTACAGGGGACTAGCGGGGGGGCGAACCCCGGATACGCAGTATTTT

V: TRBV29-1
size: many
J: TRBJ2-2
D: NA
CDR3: CSALKEATGELFF
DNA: TGCAGCGCCTTAAAGGAGGCCACCGGGGAGCTGTTTTTT

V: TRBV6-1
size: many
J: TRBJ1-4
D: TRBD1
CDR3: CASSEDGTGNEKLFF
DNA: TGTGCCAGCAGTGAAGACGGGACAGGGAATGAAAAACTGTTTTTT

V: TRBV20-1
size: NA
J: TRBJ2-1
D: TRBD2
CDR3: CSAKLAGVTNEQFF
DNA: TGCAGTGCCAAGCTAGCGGGAGTCACAAATGAGCAGTTCTTC

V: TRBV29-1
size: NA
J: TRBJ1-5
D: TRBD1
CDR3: CSVGAGGGQPQHF
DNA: TGCAGCGTTGGGGCAGGGGGTGGTCAGCCCCAGCATTTT

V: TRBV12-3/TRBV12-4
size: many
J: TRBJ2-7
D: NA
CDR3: CASSWGHVQYF
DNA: TGTGCCAGCAGTTGGGGCCACGTTCAATACTTC

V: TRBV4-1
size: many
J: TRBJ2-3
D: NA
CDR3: CASSQGSLNTDTQYF
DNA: TGCGCCAGCAGCCAAGGATCTCTCAACACAGATACGCAGTATTTT

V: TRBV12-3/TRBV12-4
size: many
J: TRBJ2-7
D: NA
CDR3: CASSLGPTGEQYF
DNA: TGTGCCAGCAGTTTAGGCCCCACGGGGGAGCAGTACTTC

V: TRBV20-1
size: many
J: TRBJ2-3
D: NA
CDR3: CSGGSTQYF
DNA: TGCAGTGGGGGGAGTACGCAGTATTTT

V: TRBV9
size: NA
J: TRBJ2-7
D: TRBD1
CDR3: CASSVGPDRGAEQYF
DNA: TGTGCCAGCAGCGTAGGGCCGGACAGGGGGGCCGAGCAGTACTTC

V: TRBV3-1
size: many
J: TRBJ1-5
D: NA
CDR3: CASSQVGNQPQHF
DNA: TGTGCCAGCAGCCAAGTCGGCAATCAGCCCCAGCATTTT

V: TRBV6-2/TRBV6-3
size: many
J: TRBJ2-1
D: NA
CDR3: CASSYSGGSYNEQFF
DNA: TGTGCCAGCAGTTACTCAGGGGGCTCCTACAATGAGCAGTTCTTC

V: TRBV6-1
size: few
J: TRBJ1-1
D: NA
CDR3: CASRRSGSTEAFF
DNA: TGTGCCAGCAGACGATCGGGGAGCACTGAAGCTTTCTTT

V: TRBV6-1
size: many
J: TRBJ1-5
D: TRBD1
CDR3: CASSKTGPNQPQHF
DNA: TGTGCCAGCAGTAAGACAGGGCCCAATCAGCCCCAGCATTTT

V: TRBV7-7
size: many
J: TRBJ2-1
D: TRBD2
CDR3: CASSLEPSTSGRPNNEQFF
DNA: TGTGCCAGCAGCTTAGAACCTTCGACTAGCGGGAGGCCCAACAATGAGCAGTTCTTC

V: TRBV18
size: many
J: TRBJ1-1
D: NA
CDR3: CASSESIRAEAFF
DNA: TGTGCCAGCTCTGAGAGCATACGGGCTGAAGCTTTCTTT

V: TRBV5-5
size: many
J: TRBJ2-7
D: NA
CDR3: CASSLAGLSYEQYF
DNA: TGTGCCAGCAGCTTGGCCGGACTCTCCTACGAGCAGTACTTC